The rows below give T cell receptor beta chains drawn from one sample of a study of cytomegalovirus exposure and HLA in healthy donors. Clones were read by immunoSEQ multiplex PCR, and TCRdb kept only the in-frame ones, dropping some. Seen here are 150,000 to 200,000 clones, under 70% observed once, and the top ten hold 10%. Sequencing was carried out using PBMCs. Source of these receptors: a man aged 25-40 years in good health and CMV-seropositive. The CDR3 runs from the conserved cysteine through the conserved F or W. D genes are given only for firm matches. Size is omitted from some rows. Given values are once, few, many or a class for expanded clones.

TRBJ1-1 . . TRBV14 CASSQQFGGTEAFF TGTGCCAGCAGCCAACAATTCGGGGGAACTGAAGCTTTCTTT
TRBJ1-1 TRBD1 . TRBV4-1 CASSPRTGGSYTEAFF TGCGCCAGCAGCCCTCGGACAGGGGGTTCTTACACTGAAGCTTTCTTT
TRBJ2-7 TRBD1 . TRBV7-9 CSSSSTGTGSSYEQYF TGTTCCAGCAGCTCAACCGGGACAGGGAGCTCCTACGAGCAGTACTTC
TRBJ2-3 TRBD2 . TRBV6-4 CASSPREADTQYF TGTGCCAGCAGTCCCCGGGAGGCAGATACGCAGTATTTT
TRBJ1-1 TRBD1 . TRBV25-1 CASSEEDRGTEAFF TGTGCCAGCAGTGAAGAGGACAGGGGCACTGAAGCTTTCTTT
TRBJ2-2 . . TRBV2 CASRLDSNTGELFF TGTGCCAGCAGGCTAGACTCGAACACCGGGGAGCTGTTTTTT
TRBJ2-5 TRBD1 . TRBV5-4 CASRQGTSRLTRETQYF TGTGCCAGTCGACAGGGGACCTCGAGGCTGACAAGAGAGACCCAGTACTTC
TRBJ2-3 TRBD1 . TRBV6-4 CASSDPSTGGCGDTQYF TGTGCCAGCAGTGACCCCTCGACAGGGGGCTGTGGAGATACGCAGTATTTT
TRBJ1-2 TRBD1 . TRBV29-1 CSVEDRGDNYGHTF TGCAGCGTTGAGGACAGGGGGGATAACTATGGCCACACCTTC
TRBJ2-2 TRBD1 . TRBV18 CASSPLDPGTGYSGELFF TGTGCCAGCTCACCACTCGATCCGGGGACAGGGTATTCCGGGGAGCTGTTTTTT
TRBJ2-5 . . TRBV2 CASSYLYQETQYF TGTGCCAGCAGCTACTTGTACCAAGAGACCCAGTACTTC
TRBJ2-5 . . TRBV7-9 CASSKQGQETQYF TGTGCCAGCAGCAAGCAGGGTCAAGAGACCCAGTACTTC
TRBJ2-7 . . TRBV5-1 CASSFWQNYEQYF TGCGCCAGCAGCTTCTGGCAGAACTACGAGCAGTACTTC
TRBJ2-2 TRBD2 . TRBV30 CAWASGNTGELFF TGTGCCTGGGCTAGCGGGAACACCGGGGAGCTGTTTTTT
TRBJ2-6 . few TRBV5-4 CASSYRLDSGANVLTF TGTGCCAGCAGCTACAGACTAGATTCCGGGGCCAACGTCCTGACTTTC
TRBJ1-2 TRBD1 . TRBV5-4 CASSLEGAYGYTF TGTGCCAGCAGCTTGGAGGGGGCCTATGGCTACACCTTC
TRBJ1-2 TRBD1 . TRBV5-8 CASSIGTGVGYTF TGTGCCAGCAGCATCGGGACAGGGGTCGGCTACACCTTC
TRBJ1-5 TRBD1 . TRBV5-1 CASSLGGDRFNQPQHF TGCGCCAGCAGCTTGGGGGGGGACAGATTCAATCAGCCCCAGCATTTT
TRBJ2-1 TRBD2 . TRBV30 CAFKTGTSGNYNEQFF TGTGCCTTTAAGACCGGGACTAGCGGAAACTACAATGAGCAGTTCTTC
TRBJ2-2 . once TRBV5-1 CASRLNSGVEGGELFF TGCGCCAGCAGATTAAATTCCGGGGTGGAAGGCGGGGAGCTGTTTTTT
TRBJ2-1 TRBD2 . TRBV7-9 CASSLNRASGRNEQFF TGTGCCAGCAGCTTAAATAGGGCTAGCGGGAGAAATGAGCAGTTCTTC
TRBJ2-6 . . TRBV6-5 CASSLGGGQGANVLTF TGTGCCAGCAGTTTAGGGGGAGGGCAAGGGGCCAACGTCCTGACTTTC
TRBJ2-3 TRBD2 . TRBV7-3 CASSQGAGGGTDTQYF TGTGCCAGCAGCCAAGGGGCGGGAGGGGGCACAGATACGCAGTATTTT
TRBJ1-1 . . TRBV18 CASSPTSGSISTEAFF TGTGCCAGCTCACCTACGTCGGGTAGTATCAGCACTGAAGCTTTCTTT
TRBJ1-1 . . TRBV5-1 CASSPGRGSEAFF TGCGCCAGCAGCCCCGGCAGGGGTAGTGAAGCTTTCTTT